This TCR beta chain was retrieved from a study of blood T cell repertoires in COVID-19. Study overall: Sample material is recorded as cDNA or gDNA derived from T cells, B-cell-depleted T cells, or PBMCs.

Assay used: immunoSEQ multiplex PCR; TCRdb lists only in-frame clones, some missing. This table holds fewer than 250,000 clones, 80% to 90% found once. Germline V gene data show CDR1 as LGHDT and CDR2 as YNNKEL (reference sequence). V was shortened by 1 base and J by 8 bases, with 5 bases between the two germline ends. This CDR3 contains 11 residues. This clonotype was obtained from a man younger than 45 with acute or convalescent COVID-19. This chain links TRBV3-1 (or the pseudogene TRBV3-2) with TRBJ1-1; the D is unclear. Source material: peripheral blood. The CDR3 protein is CASSQGREAFF. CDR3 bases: TGTGCCAGCAGCCAAGGCAGGGAAGCTTTCTTT.